The sequence of this T cell receptor (beta chain) was determined in a study of blood T cell repertoires in COVID-19. Across the whole study: Donors in the United States, Italy and Spain gave samples during acute or convalescent COVID-19. T cells, B-cell-depleted T cells, or PBMCs provided the cDNA or gDNA that served as material.

Per the original data handling: By means of reference gene primer amplification, nucleated cell counts were estimated. Here immunoSEQ multiplex PCR was the method, and the copy in TCRdb shows in-frame clones only, minus some. V and J calls and clone size follow that table, whereas D and trimming were derived from the DNA. This table has around 100,000 clones, around four fifths appearing once. The CDR3 sequence is 12 residues long. With 6 bases clipped from V and 7 bases from J, the junction kept 3 bases outside the gene matches. CDR1 MNHNY and CDR2 SVGAGI come from the germline V gene (reference sequence).

The sample taken for sequencing was peripheral blood. J is TRBJ1-2 and V is TRBV6-6; 9 bases agree with TRBD1. The receptor was isolated from a man aged 50 or older with active or convalescent COVID-19. CDR3 DNA: TGTGCCAGCAGACAGGGGGCGGGTGGCTACACCTTC. Translation gives CASRQGAGGYTF.